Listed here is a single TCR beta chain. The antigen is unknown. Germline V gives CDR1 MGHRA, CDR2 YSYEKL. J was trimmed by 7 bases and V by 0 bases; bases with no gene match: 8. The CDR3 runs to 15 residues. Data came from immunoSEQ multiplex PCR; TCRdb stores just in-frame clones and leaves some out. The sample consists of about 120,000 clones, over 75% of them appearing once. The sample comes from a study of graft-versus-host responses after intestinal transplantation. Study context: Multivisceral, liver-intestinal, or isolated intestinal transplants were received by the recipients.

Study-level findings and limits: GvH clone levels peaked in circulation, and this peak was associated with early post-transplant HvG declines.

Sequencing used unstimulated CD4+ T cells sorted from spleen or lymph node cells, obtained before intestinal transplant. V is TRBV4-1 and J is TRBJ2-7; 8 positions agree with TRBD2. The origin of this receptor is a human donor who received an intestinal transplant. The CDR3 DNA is TGCGCCAGCAGCCAAGAGAGGAGCGGGGGTTGGGAGCAGTACTTC. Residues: CASSQERSGGWEQYF.